Listed here are 24 T cell receptor beta chains from one sample, sequenced in a study of T-cell memory formation after mild COVID-19. TCRdb re-called the 5' RACE reads through MiXCR, storing one row per CDR3 protein. The sample has approximately 250,000 distinct CDR3 sequences; around 15% are singletons. Specimen: PBMCs or a T cell subset sorted from them (not recorded which). The source is a man between 18 and 35 years old who had mild COVID-19 (a few samples of this study predate the infection). Cell type and time point are not known.

V gene TRBV6-1 combines with J gene TRBJ2-7, with TRBD1 identical over 9 bases. Unmatched junction bases numbered 1, after V lost 4 bases and J lost 0 bases. The CDR3 is made up of 14 amino acids. CDR1 is MNHNS and CDR2 is SASEGT in the germline V gene. CDR3 in amino acids: CASSGQGVSYEQYF. In DNA, the CDR3 is TGTGCCAGCAGTGGACAGGGGGTCTCCTACGAGCAGTACTTC.

This clonotype was counted between two and nine times. The rearrangement links TRBV12-3 or TRBV12-4 to TRBJ1-4, with a weak D call TRBD1 (5 bases). Trimming removed 7 bases from V and 10 bases from J, with 25 bases in between. The CDR3 spans 16 residues. DNA for the CDR3: TGTGCCAGCACCGTAGGGGTGAGCACAACTAGCGGAAAACTGTTTTTT. Protein: CASTVGVSTTSGKLFF.

This clonotype was picked up a small number of times. The chain couples TRBV3-1 to TRBJ2-1; 10 nucleotides line up with TRBD2. Germline CDR1 and CDR2: LGHDT and YNNKEL (reference sequence). This CDR3 has 16 residues. V dropped 0 bases and J dropped 6; count of bases not matched to a gene: 5. CDR3 region: CASSQEGSGGFNEQFF. The CDR3 bases are TGTGCCAGCAGCCAAGAAGGTAGCGGGGGGTTCAATGAGCAGTTCTTC.

This clonotype was observed a few times. The J gene is TRBJ1-4, the V gene TRBV2; 9 bases are shared with TRBD1. This CDR3 region has 15 residues. In germline, CDR1 is SNHLY, CDR2 FYNNEI. After removal of 5 bases from V and 7 bases from J, the junction contained 8 bases not matched to a gene. The CDR3 DNA is TGTGCCAGCAGTCCACAGGGGGCGCGGGGTGAAAAACTGTTTTTT. Translation: CASSPQGARGEKLFF. The variable domain in full, with the rest retrieved from reference TRBV2 and TRBJ1-4, is EPEVTQTPSHQVTQMGQEVILRCVPISNHLYFYWYRQILGQKVEFLVSFYNNEISEKSEIFDDQFSVERPDGSNFTLKIRSTKLEDSAMYFCASSPQGARGEKLFFGSGTQLSVL.

This chain connects TRBV20-1 to TRBJ2-5, with TRBD2 matching 7 bases. The junction had 2 bases not matched to a gene; V was cut back by 3 bases and J by 7 bases. The CDR3 has 11 residues. Germline CDR1 and CDR2: DFQATT and SNEGSKA (reference sequence). The CDR3 DNA sequence: TGCAGTGCTAGCGGGGGGTCGACCCAGTACTTC. This codes for CSASGGSTQYF.

This chain joins TRBV20-1 and TRBJ1-6; the D is unclear. V was pared by 3 bases and J by 5 bases, with 11 bases between. The germline CDR1 and CDR2 sequences are DFQATT and SNEGSKA (reference sequence). The CDR3 length is 14 residues. CDR3 in amino acids: CSASRGRDNSPLHF. The CDR3, as DNA: TGCAGTGCTAGTAGAGGACGGGATAATTCACCCCTCCACTTT.

This clonotype was counted between two and nine times. The chain uses TRBV7-9 and TRBJ2-5, with TRBD2 as a possible D gene (6 bases). CDR1 is SEHNR, CDR2 FQNEAQ, per germline (reference sequence). This CDR3 has 14 residues. Trimming shortened V by 3 bases and J by 4 bases, and 12 bases separated the two germline ends. The CDR3: CASSFSSETETQYF. Here the CDR3 DNA reads TGTGCCAGCAGCTTCTCTAGCGAGACAGAGACCCAGTACTTC.

The chain recombines TRBV7-9 with TRBJ1-6; D not resolved. This CDR3 contains 11 residues. Germline CDR1 and CDR2: SEHNR and FQNEAQ (reference sequence). Trimming shortened V by 5 bases and J by 14 bases, and 10 bases separated the two germline ends. This CDR3 reads CASSPLGALHF. The CDR3 DNA sequence: TGTGCCAGCAGCCCGCTTGGGGCCCTCCACTTT. Together with reference TRBV7-9 and TRBJ1-6, the CDR3 gives the full variable domain: DTGVSQNPRHKITKRGQNVTFRCDPISEHNRLYWYRQTLGQGPEFLTYFQNEAQLEKSRLLSDRFSAERPKGSFSTLEIQRTEQGDSAMYLCASSPLGALHFGNGTRLTVT.

This clonotype occurred a few times. The V gene is TRBV10-3, the J gene TRBJ2-5; a weak D match, TRBD1 (5 bases). V lost 7 bases, J lost 5 bases, and 17 bases lay in between. This CDR3 has 14 residues. Germline CDR1 reads ENHRY; CDR2 reads SYGVKD. The CDR3 bases are TGTGCCATCAAATCACGGCAGGGCGGCGAGACCCAGTACTTC. Translated: CAIKSRQGGETQYF.

V is TRBV5-1 and J is TRBJ1-4; D is ambiguous. Per the germline V gene, CDR1 is SGHRS and CDR2 is YFSETQ. Deletions cut 4 bases from V and 3 bases from J, with 13 bases between. This CDR3 is 15 amino acids long. The CDR3 protein is CASSVTKGPNEKLFF. CDR3 nucleotides: TGCGCCAGCAGCGTAACCAAAGGGCCTAATGAAAAACTGTTTTTT.

This clonotype turned up a few times. The gene calls are TRBV7-2 and TRBJ2-5, with D possibly being TRBD2 (5 bases). V was cut by 2 bases and J by 5 bases, with 12 bases left in between. The CDR3 has 14 residues. In germline, CDR1 is SGHTA, CDR2 FQGNSA. The CDR3 protein is CASSLSGFGETQYF. For the CDR3, the DNA is TGTGCCAGCAGCTTATCGGGGTTTGGGGAGACCCAGTACTTC.

The V gene is TRBV6-5, the J gene TRBJ2-5, with 9 nucleotides matching TRBD2. V gave up 4 bases and J gave up 3 bases; unmatched junction bases: 3. The CDR3 runs to 14 residues. The germline V gene has CDR1 MNHEY and CDR2 SVGAGI. CDR3 region: CASSSRTSEETQYF. In DNA, the CDR3 is TGTGCCAGCAGTTCCAGGACTAGCGAAGAGACCCAGTACTTC.

The chain links TRBV9 to TRBJ1-2, with D perhaps matching TRBD1 (5 bases). This CDR3 spans 14 amino acids. Germline CDR1 is SGDLS and CDR2 is YYNGEE. V lost 4 bases, J lost 5 bases, and 15 bases lay in between. The CDR3 protein is CASSSDSLGYGYTF. The CDR3 DNA reads TGTGCCAGCAGCTCTGACAGTCTCGGGTATGGCTACACCTTC.

The rearrangement joins TRBV5-1 to TRBJ2-2, with D unclear. The V gene lost 4 bases and the J gene lost 1 base, with 14 bases spanning the gap. The CDR3 sequence is 16 residues long. The V gene's germline CDR1 is SGHRS and CDR2 YFSETQ. The CDR3 bases are TGCGCCAGCAGCCTGGCCGTCCGACAGAACACCGGGGAGCTGTTTTTT. Amino acid sequence: CASSLAVRQNTGELFF.

J is TRBJ2-3 and V is TRBV29-1; D is undetermined. Germline V gene sequence: CDR1 SQVTM, CDR2 ANQGSEA. Between the trimmed V and J ends, which lost 0 bases and 5 bases, there was a span of 6 bases. The CDR3 runs 12 residues. CDR3 region: CSVEEVVDTQYF. The CDR3 nucleotides read TGCAGCGTTGAAGAGGTGGTAGATACGCAGTATTTT.

This clonotype was seen only a few times. The chain joins TRBV3-1 to TRBJ1-2; D may be TRBD1 (5 bases). The CDR3 has 12 residues. With 2 bases removed from V and 7 bases from J, the gap between germline ends came to 8 bases. In germline, CDR1 is LGHDT, CDR2 YNNKEL (reference sequence). The CDR3 loop reads CASSQLGLGYTF. The CDR3, as DNA: TGTGCCAGCAGCCAATTGGGGCTTGGCTACACCTTC.

V usage is TRBV29-1 and J usage is TRBJ2-5, with D possibly being TRBD1 or TRBD2 (5 bases each). Between the trimmed V and J ends, which lost 3 bases and 1 base, there was a span of 9 bases. The CDR3 runs to 13 residues. Germline values: CDR1 SQVTM, CDR2 ANQGSEA. The CDR3 DNA reads as TGCAGCGTTGATGCAGGGACCCAAGAGACCCAGTACTTC. This sequence encodes CSVDAGTQETQYF.

The chain joins TRBV6-5 to TRBJ2-3; D call uncertain. This CDR3 has 13 residues. Trimming pared 8 bases from V and 6 bases from J, leaving 15 bases between. CDR1 is MNHEY and CDR2 is SVGAGI in the germline V gene. DNA of the CDR3: TGTGCCAGCGCTCGGCTACCCGCGGATACGCAGTATTTT. As protein: CASARLPADTQYF.

The rearrangement uses TRBV4-3 and TRBJ2-7, with 11 bases identical to TRBD2. This CDR3 region has 15 residues. Losses at the gene ends were 2 bases for V and 2 bases for J; bases not matched to a gene: 2. Germline V gene lookup returns CDR1 LGHNA and CDR2 YSLEER. In DNA, the CDR3 is TGCGCCAGCAGCCAATTTAGCGGGGGGGCCTACGAGCAGTACTTC. Encoded protein: CASSQFSGGAYEQYF.

The chain has TRBV20-1 and TRBJ1-1; 10 bases fit TRBD1. The CDR3 sequence is 16 residues long. CDR1 and CDR2 (germline): DFQATT, SNEGSKA (reference sequence). Germline trimming cut 0 bases from V and 3 bases from J; bases unmatched to any gene: 7. CDR3 in amino acids: CSARDPGTGVYTEAFF. The CDR3 DNA follows: TGCAGTGCTAGAGATCCCGGGACAGGGGTTTACACTGAAGCTTTCTTT.

This clonotype was seen a handful of times. The chain combines TRBV12-3 or TRBV12-4 with TRBJ2-3; D might be TRBD1 or TRBD2, each matching 5 bases. This CDR3 is built from 14 residues. V shed 7 bases and J shed 0 bases, with 11 bases lying between them. The CDR3 DNA follows: TGTGCCAGCACTCGGAGGACAAGCACAGATACGCAGTATTTT. Translated: CASTRRTSTDTQYF.

A few counts support this clonotype. The rearrangement links TRBV5-1 to TRBJ2-3; 9 bases map to TRBD1. This CDR3 comprises 16 residues. From germline, CDR1 is SGHRS and CDR2 YFSETQ. With 2 bases clipped from V and 3 bases from J, the junction kept 7 bases outside the gene matches. In DNA form, the CDR3 reads TGCGCCAGCAGCTTCTCCGGGACAGGGCGTACAGATACGCAGTATTTT. Translating it yields CASSFSGTGRTDTQYF.

The CDR3 sequence is CASNRQLNTEAFF. The CDR3 DNA sequence: TGTGCCAGCAACAGACAGCTGAACACTGAAGCTTTCTTT. The chain employs TRBV6-5 and TRBJ1-1; D might be TRBD1 (5 bases). Trimming removed 7 bases at V and 0 bases at J, with 9 bases between. The CDR3 is made up of 13 amino acids. Germline V gene data show CDR1 as MNHEY and CDR2 as SVGAGI.

This clonotype was counted a few times. The V gene is TRBV5-1, the J gene TRBJ2-3; 8 positions agree with TRBD1. The CDR3 sequence is 15 residues long. V trimming: 4 bases; J trimming: 3 bases; junction bases outside the gene matches: 7. Germline CDR1 reads SGHRS; CDR2 reads YFSETQ. The CDR3 region is CASSPSGGRTDTQYF. CDR3 bases: TGCGCCAGCAGCCCTTCAGGGGGCCGAACAGATACGCAGTATTTT.